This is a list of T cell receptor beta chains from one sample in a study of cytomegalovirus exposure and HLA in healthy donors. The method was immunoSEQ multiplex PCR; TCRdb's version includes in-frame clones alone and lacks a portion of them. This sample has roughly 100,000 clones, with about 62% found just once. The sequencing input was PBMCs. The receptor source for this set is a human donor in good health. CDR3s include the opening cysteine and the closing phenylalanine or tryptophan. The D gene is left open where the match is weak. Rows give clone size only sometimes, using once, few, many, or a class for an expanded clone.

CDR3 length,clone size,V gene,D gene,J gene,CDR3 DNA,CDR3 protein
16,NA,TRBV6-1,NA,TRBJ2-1,TGTGCCAGCAGTGAAGCGGACGGGAGCCTTCTTCGTGAGCAGTTCTTC,CASSEADGSLLREQFF
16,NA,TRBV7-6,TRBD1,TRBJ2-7,TGTGCCAGCAGCCCTGGCTGGAGGACAGGTGACCACGAGCAGTACTTC,CASSPGWRTGDHEQYF
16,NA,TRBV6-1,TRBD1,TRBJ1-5,TGTGCCAGCAGTGTCCTTCCGGGACAGCCAAATCAGCCCCAGCATTTT,CASSVLPGQPNQPQHF
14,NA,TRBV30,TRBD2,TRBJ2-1,TGTGCCTGGAGTGTGACTAGCGACTACAATGAGCAGTTCTTC,CAWSVTSDYNEQFF
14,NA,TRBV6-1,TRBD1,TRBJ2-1,TGTGCCAGCAGTGAACGGACAGGGGGCAATGAGCAGTTCTTC,CASSERTGGNEQFF
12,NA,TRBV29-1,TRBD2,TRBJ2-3,TGCAGCGTTCGGGAGGGGGGGGATACGCAGTATTTT,CSVREGGDTQYF
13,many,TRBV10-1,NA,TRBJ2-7,TGCGCCAGCAGTGTAGCCAGAATCTCCGAGCAGTACTTC,CASSVARISEQYF
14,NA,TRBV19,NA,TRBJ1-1,TGTGCCAGTAGTATACGAGGGTTTGACACTGAAGCTTTCTTT,CASSIRGFDTEAFF
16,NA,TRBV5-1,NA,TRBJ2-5,TGCGCCAGCAGCTTGGATAGTTGGACAAATCAAGAGACCCAGTACTTC,CASSLDSWTNQETQYF
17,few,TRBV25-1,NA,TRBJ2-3,TGTGCCAGCAGTGATTACTCCACGACAGAAACCACAGATACGCAGTATTTT,CASSDYSTTETTDTQYF
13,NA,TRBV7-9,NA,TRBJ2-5,TGTGCCAGCAGCTTAGGCAGTTTGGAGACCCAGTACTTC,CASSLGSLETQYF
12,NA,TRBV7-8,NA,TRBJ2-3,TGTGCCAGCAGCTTATCTCGCGGTACGCAGTATTTT,CASSLSRGTQYF
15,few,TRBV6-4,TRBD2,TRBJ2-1,TGTGCCAGCAGTGACACTAGCGGGGATTCAAATGAGCAGTTCTTC,CASSDTSGDSNEQFF
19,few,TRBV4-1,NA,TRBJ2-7,TGCGCCAGCAGCCAAGATCCCAGGGGTGCAGGAGGAGGCCCCTACGAGCAGTACTTC,CASSQDPRGAGGGPYEQYF
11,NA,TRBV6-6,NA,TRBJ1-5,TGTGCCAGCGGAGGCAATCAGCCCCAGCATTTT,CASGGNQPQHF